This is a list of T cell receptor beta chains from one sample in a study of post-analysis software for immune sequencing data. In TCRdb, the PCR reads were re-called with MiXCR into one record per CDR3 protein. The sample has about 500,000 distinct CDR3 sequences, approximately 46% seen once; the top ten hold 9% to 14%. What was sequenced was blood. The receptors originated from a girl between 5 and 17 years old with multiple sclerosis. Each CDR3 is given with its conserved first and last residue. The D gene is left open where the match is weak. Not every row has a clone size; where given, it reads once, few, many or a size class.

clone size	V gene	J gene	CDR3 length	D gene	CDR3 DNA	CDR3 protein
few	TRBV4-1	TRBJ1-2	18	NA	TGCGCCAGCAGCCAAGAGGGGCGGGGAGGGCCGGAGAACTATGGCTACACCTTC	CASSQEGRGGPENYGYTF
NA	TRBV4-1	TRBJ2-1	12	NA	TGCGCCAGCAGCACAGGGAACAATGAGCAGTTCTTC	CASSTGNNEQFF
NA	TRBV5-1	TRBJ2-1	15	TRBD2	TGCGCCAGCAGCTTGGCCTTAGGACTAGCGAATGAGCAGTTCTTC	CASSLALGLANEQFF
NA	TRBV20-1	TRBJ1-2	14	NA	TGCAGTGCTATGAGGACCGAGGCGGAGGATGGCTACACCTTC	CSAMRTEAEDGYTF
few	TRBV4-1	TRBJ1-4	16	NA	TGCGCCAGCAGCCAACGACGTGGGGCAACTAATGAAAAACTGTTTTTT	CASSQRRGATNEKLFF
few	TRBV11-1	TRBJ2-1	16	NA	TGTGCCAGCAGCTTAGCGCAGGTGTCCTCCTACAATGAGCAGTTCTTC	CASSLAQVSSYNEQFF
few	TRBV5-1	TRBJ2-7	13	NA	TGCGCCAGCAGCTTTGACAAGATCTACGAGCAGTACTTC	CASSFDKIYEQYF
few	TRBV6-1	TRBJ2-7	14	NA	TGTGCCAGCAGTAAAGGACAGCCATCCTACGAGCAGTACTTC	CASSKGQPSYEQYF
many	TRBV6-5	TRBJ2-1	15	TRBD2	TGTGCCAGCAGCCCCACTAGCGGGGGGTACAATGAGCAGTTCTTC	CASSPTSGGYNEQFF
NA	TRBV7-6	TRBJ1-1	14	NA	TGTGCCAGCAGCTTAGAGCGGGCGAACACTGAAGCTTTCTTT	CASSLERANTEAFF
NA	TRBV20-1	TRBJ2-1	11	NA	TGCAGTGCTGGAGATCTGTCCCGGCAGTTCTTC	CSAGDLSRQFF
NA	TRBV5-6	TRBJ2-3	17	TRBD2	TGTGCCAGCAGCAGAGGGACTAGCGGGCTGAGCACAGATACGCAGTATTTT	CASSRGTSGLSTDTQYF
few	TRBV11-2	TRBJ2-7	11	NA	TGTACTGGCACTGGAACCTACGAGCAGTACTTC	CTGTGTYEQYF
few	TRBV6-5	TRBJ2-7	15	TRBD2	TGTGCCAGCAGTTACACTAGCGGGAGGGCCTACGAGCAGTACTTC	CASSYTSGRAYEQYF
few	TRBV29-1	TRBJ2-7	14	TRBD2	TGCAGCGATCTGGGACTAGCTGATTCCTACGAGCAGTACTTC	CSDLGLADSYEQYF
NA	TRBV5-1	TRBJ2-6	19	TRBD1	TGCGCCAGCAGCGCCTATTCCGGGACAGGGGGCCCCGGGGCCAACGTCCTGACTTTC	CASSAYSGTGGPGANVLTF
few	TRBV9	TRBJ2-3	18	TRBD1	TGTGCCAGCAGCCTACTCGGCCTACCGGGACAGGCTACAGATACGCAGTATTTT	CASSLLGLPGQATDTQYF
NA	TRBV20-1	TRBJ2-7	14	NA	TGCAGTGCGAGAAAGACCACAATGGGCTACGAGCAGTACTTC	CSARKTTMGYEQYF
NA	TRBV28	TRBJ1-2	16	TRBD1	TGTGCCAGCAGTCCGAAAATGAGGGGGCGCGACTATGGCTACACCTTC	CASSPKMRGRDYGYTF
few	TRBV6-1	TRBJ2-7	19	TRBD1	TGTGCCAGCAGCCATGCTACAGGGGGCATTAAAGGGAGCTCCTACGAGCAGTACTTC	CASSHATGGIKGSSYEQYF